The rows below give T cell receptor beta chains drawn from one sample of a study of cytomegalovirus exposure and HLA in healthy donors. Sequencing was performed with immunoSEQ multiplex PCR; in TCRdb, only in-frame clones are kept and a portion is missing. The sample shows 200,000 to 250,000 clones, 70% to 85% of them seen only once. Sequencing input: PBMCs. The source is a male donor in good health and CMV-seronegative. Both conserved end residues are part of each CDR3. A D gene is named only where the DNA matches it firmly. Part of the rows lack a size; the others show once, few, many or a class for expanded clones.

j_gene: TRBJ1-5; abundance: few; d_gene: NA; v_gene: TRBV7-3; CDR3nt: TGTGCCAGCAGCTTAGAACAGCCTCCCTCTCAGCCCCAGCATTTT; CDR3aa: CASSLEQPPSQPQHF
j_gene: TRBJ2-7; abundance: NA; d_gene: TRBD1; v_gene: TRBV4-1; CDR3nt: TGCGCCAGCAGCCCTCACAGGGGAACCTACGAGCAGTACTTC; CDR3aa: CASSPHRGTYEQYF
j_gene: TRBJ2-7; abundance: few; d_gene: NA; v_gene: TRBV6-5; CDR3nt: TGTGCCAGCAGTTACGCGATCTATGGAGGCTACGAGCAGTACTTC; CDR3aa: CASSYAIYGGYEQYF
j_gene: TRBJ2-1; abundance: once; d_gene: NA; v_gene: TRBV5-1; CDR3nt: TGCGCCAGCAGCTTGGGGGGCATAATTAAGGTTTACAATGAGCAGTTCTTC; CDR3aa: CASSLGGIIKVYNEQFF
j_gene: TRBJ1-5; abundance: NA; d_gene: NA; v_gene: TRBV29-1; CDR3nt: TGCAGCGCAGGGGTTGGGAATCAGCCCCAGCATTTT; CDR3aa: CSAGVGNQPQHF
j_gene: TRBJ2-5; abundance: NA; d_gene: NA; v_gene: TRBV21-1; CDR3nt: TGTGCCAGCAGCGGGGGACTAGGAGGAGAGACCCAGTACTTC; CDR3aa: CASSGGLGGETQYF
j_gene: TRBJ1-1; abundance: NA; d_gene: TRBD1; v_gene: TRBV25-1; CDR3nt: TGTGCCAGCATTCGGACAGGGAATACTGAAGCTTTCTTT; CDR3aa: CASIRTGNTEAFF
j_gene: TRBJ2-3; abundance: NA; d_gene: TRBD2; v_gene: TRBV2; CDR3nt: TGTGCCAGCAGATTATTAACTAGCGGTACAGATACGCAGTATTTT; CDR3aa: CASRLLTSGTDTQYF
j_gene: TRBJ2-2; abundance: NA; d_gene: NA; v_gene: TRBV27; CDR3nt: TGTGCCAGCAGTTTTGCCAGGGTCACCGGGGAGCTGTTTTTT; CDR3aa: CASSFARVTGELFF
j_gene: TRBJ2-7; abundance: NA; d_gene: TRBD2; v_gene: TRBV7-9; CDR3nt: TGTGCCAGCAGCTCCGGGACTAGCGGATACGGGCAGTACTTC; CDR3aa: CASSSGTSGYGQYF
j_gene: TRBJ2-7; abundance: NA; d_gene: TRBD2; v_gene: TRBV5-1; CDR3nt: TGCGCCAGCAGCTTGTACAACGGGAGGAGTGCCTACGAGCAGTACTTC; CDR3aa: CASSLYNGRSAYEQYF
j_gene: TRBJ2-7; abundance: NA; d_gene: NA; v_gene: TRBV7-9; CDR3nt: TGTGCCAGCAGCTTAGCGTCAGGGCCATACGAGCAGTACTTC; CDR3aa: CASSLASGPYEQYF
j_gene: TRBJ1-1; abundance: NA; d_gene: NA; v_gene: TRBV4-1; CDR3nt: TGCGCCAGCAGCCAAGGGAGGGCGCGGGTGAGATTCACTGAAGCTTTCTTT; CDR3aa: CASSQGRARVRFTEAFF
j_gene: TRBJ2-7; abundance: NA; d_gene: TRBD2; v_gene: TRBV5-4; CDR3nt: TGTGCCAGCAGCTTTGTGGCGGGAGCGATCTCCTACGAGCAGTACTTC; CDR3aa: CASSFVAGAISYEQYF
j_gene: TRBJ1-5; abundance: few; d_gene: TRBD1; v_gene: TRBV19; CDR3nt: TGTGCCAGTCGGCTCCGGGACAGGGGGACTGTTGGCAATCAGCCCCAGCATTTT; CDR3aa: CASRLRDRGTVGNQPQHF
j_gene: TRBJ2-1; abundance: NA; d_gene: NA; v_gene: TRBV15; CDR3nt: TGTGCCACCAGCAGAGGCCGGGTCAATGAGCAGTTCTTC; CDR3aa: CATSRGRVNEQFF
j_gene: TRBJ2-7; abundance: NA; d_gene: NA; v_gene: TRBV4-1; CDR3nt: TGCGCCAGCAGCCAAGATATGGCAGACCCAGGGTACGAGCAGTACTTC; CDR3aa: CASSQDMADPGYEQYF
j_gene: TRBJ1-2; abundance: once; d_gene: NA; v_gene: TRBV9; CDR3nt: TGTGCCAGCAGCTACAGGGACGACTATGGCTACACCTTC; CDR3aa: CASSYRDDYGYTF
j_gene: TRBJ2-7; abundance: once; d_gene: NA; v_gene: TRBV18; CDR3nt: TGTGCCAGCTCACTGGACAGTTCCTACGAGCAGTACTTC; CDR3aa: CASSLDSSYEQYF
j_gene: TRBJ2-1; abundance: once; d_gene: NA; v_gene: TRBV6-4; CDR3nt: TGTGCCAGCAGTCCCTCGGGGGCGGGAGCTTACAATGAGCAGTTCTTC; CDR3aa: CASSPSGAGAYNEQFF
j_gene: TRBJ2-1; abundance: few; d_gene: TRBD2; v_gene: TRBV5-1; CDR3nt: TGCGCCAGCAGACCTAGCGGAAAATACAATGAGCAGTTCTTC; CDR3aa: CASRPSGKYNEQFF
j_gene: TRBJ2-1; abundance: NA; d_gene: NA; v_gene: TRBV6-1; CDR3nt: TGTGCCAGCAGGGTACGACTAGACTCCTACAATGAGCAGTTCTTC; CDR3aa: CASRVRLDSYNEQFF
j_gene: TRBJ2-1; abundance: NA; d_gene: TRBD2; v_gene: TRBV19; CDR3nt: TGTGCCAGTAGTATAGATCTCCGAGCGGGAGGCGATGAGCAGTTCTTC; CDR3aa: CASSIDLRAGGDEQFF
j_gene: TRBJ2-5; abundance: NA; d_gene: TRBD1; v_gene: TRBV11-2; CDR3nt: TGTGCCAGCAGCGATCGACCGGGACAGGGTGCAGAGACCCAGTACTTC; CDR3aa: CASSDRPGQGAETQYF
j_gene: TRBJ1-2; abundance: NA; d_gene: NA; v_gene: TRBV28; CDR3nt: TGTGCCAGCACCCTCCCCCCACAGGGTTTCTATGGCTACACCTTC; CDR3aa: CASTLPPQGFYGYTF
j_gene: TRBJ2-6; abundance: NA; d_gene: NA; v_gene: TRBV7-2; CDR3nt: TGTGCCAGCAGCTTAGCTGGGCGCTCTGGGGCCAACGTCCTGACTTTC; CDR3aa: CASSLAGRSGANVLTF
j_gene: TRBJ2-7; abundance: NA; d_gene: TRBD2; v_gene: TRBV6-1; CDR3nt: TGTGCCAGCAGTGAGTCGACTAGCGGGAGGGTCTACGAGCAGTACTTC; CDR3aa: CASSESTSGRVYEQYF
j_gene: TRBJ1-2; abundance: NA; d_gene: NA; v_gene: TRBV19; CDR3nt: TGTGCCAGTAGTCCCCGGACACTACCATATGGCTACACCTTC; CDR3aa: CASSPRTLPYGYTF
j_gene: TRBJ2-3; abundance: NA; d_gene: TRBD2; v_gene: TRBV5-1; CDR3nt: TGCGCCAGCAGGTCTTCTAGCGGGTACACAGATACGCAGTATTTT; CDR3aa: CASRSSSGYTDTQYF
j_gene: TRBJ2-1; abundance: NA; d_gene: NA; v_gene: TRBV27; CDR3nt: TGTGCCAGCAGTTTGGGAGTGGGCGGATACAATGAGCAGTTCTTC; CDR3aa: CASSLGVGGYNEQFF
j_gene: TRBJ2-7; abundance: once; d_gene: NA; v_gene: TRBV18; CDR3nt: TGTGCCAGCTCCGCGGGGTTCGCCTACGAGCAGTACTTC; CDR3aa: CASSAGFAYEQYF